This T cell receptor (beta chain) emerged from a study of T cells in localized non-small cell lung cancer. Germline-derived CDR1 and CDR2 are SGHRS and YFSETQ. V lost 5 bases and J lost 4, with 13 bases in between. CDR3 length: 15 amino acids. Produced via immunoSEQ multiplex PCR; TCRdb's table is partial and in-frame only. The sample has tens of thousands of clones, 89% seen once. The source is a man aged 40-75 years with stage I squamous cell lung carcinoma. The chain recombines TRBV5-1 with TRBJ2-6, with TRBD1 as a possible D gene (6 bases). Here the sequenced sample was peripheral blood, taken before any cancer treatment. The CDR3 sequence is CASRSGVTGANVLTF. The DNA of the CDR3 is TGCGCCAGCAGGTCAGGGGTTACCGGGGCCAACGTCCTGACTTTC.